This T cell receptor (beta chain) is drawn from a study of T cell changes during pregnancy in multiple sclerosis. Some clones are missing from TCRdb's copy, which holds only in-frame ones; the method was immunoSEQ multiplex PCR. The table includes 50,000 to 60,000 clones, 85% to 95% detected once. The germline V gene has CDR1 SQVTM and CDR2 ANQGSEA. The CDR3 is 14 amino acids. Trimming at V came to 8 bases and at J to 6 bases, leaving 13 bases not matched to a gene. The clonotype originates from a female donor in good health, enrolled as a control in a pregnancy study. The chain is built from TRBV29-1 and TRBJ2-3; 8 positions match TRBD2. Sequences were derived from peripheral blood, sampled after pregnancy. As DNA, the CDR3 is TGCAGCTTCGGATCACTAGCGGTTCTGGATACGCAGTATTTT. Its translation: CSFGSLAVLDTQYF.